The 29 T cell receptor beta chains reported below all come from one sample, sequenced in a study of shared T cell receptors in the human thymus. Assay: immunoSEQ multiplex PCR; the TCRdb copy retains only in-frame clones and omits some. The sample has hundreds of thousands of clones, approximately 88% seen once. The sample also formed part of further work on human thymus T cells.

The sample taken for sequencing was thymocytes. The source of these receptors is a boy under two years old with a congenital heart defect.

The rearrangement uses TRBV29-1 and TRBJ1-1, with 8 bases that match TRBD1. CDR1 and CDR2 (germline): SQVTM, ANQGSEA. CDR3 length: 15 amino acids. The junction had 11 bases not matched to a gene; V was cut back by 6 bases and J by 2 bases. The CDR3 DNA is TGCAGCGTCGCCCAACGTACAGGGGGAAACACTGAAGCTTTCTTT. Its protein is CSVAQRTGGNTEAFF.

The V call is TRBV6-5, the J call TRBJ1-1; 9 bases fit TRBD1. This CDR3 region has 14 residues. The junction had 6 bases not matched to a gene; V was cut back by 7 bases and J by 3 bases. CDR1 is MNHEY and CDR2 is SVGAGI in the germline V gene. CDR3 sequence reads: CASKEGDRDTEAFF. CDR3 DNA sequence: TGTGCCAGCAAAGAAGGGGACAGGGACACTGAAGCTTTCTTT.

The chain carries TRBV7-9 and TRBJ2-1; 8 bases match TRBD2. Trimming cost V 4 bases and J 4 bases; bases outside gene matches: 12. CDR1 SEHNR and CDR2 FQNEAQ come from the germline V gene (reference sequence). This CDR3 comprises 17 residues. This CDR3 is CASSSLPRGGGYNEQFF. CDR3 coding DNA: TGTGCCAGCAGCTCACTACCTCGGGGCGGGGGGTACAATGAGCAGTTCTTC.

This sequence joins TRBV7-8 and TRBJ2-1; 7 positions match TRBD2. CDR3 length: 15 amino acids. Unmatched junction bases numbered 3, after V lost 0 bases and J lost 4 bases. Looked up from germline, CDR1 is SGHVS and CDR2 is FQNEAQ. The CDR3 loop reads CASSLAGGVYNEQFF. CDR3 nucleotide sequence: TGTGCCAGCAGCTTAGCGGGAGGGGTGTACAATGAGCAGTTCTTC.

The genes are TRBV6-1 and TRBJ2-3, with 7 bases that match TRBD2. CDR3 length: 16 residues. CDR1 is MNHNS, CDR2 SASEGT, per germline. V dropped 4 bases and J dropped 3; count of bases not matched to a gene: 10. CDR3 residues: CASSGGVDSGTDTQYF. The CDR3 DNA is TGTGCCAGCAGTGGAGGGGTGGATAGCGGGACAGATACGCAGTATTTT.

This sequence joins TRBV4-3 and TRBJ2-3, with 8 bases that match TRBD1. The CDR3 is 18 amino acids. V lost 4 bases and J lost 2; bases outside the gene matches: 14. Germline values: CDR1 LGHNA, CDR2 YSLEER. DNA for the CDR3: TGCGCCAGCAGCCCAGGGGGCCAGTTCAGGACCGCCACAGATACGCAGTATTTT. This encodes CASSPGGQFRTATDTQYF.

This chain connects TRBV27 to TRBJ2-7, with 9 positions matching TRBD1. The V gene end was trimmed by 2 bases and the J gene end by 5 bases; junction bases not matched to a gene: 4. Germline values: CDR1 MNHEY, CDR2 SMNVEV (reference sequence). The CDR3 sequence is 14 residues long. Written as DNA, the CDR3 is TGTGCCAGCAGTTTAGACCGGGACAGGGACGAGCAGTACTTC. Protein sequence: CASSLDRDRDEQYF.

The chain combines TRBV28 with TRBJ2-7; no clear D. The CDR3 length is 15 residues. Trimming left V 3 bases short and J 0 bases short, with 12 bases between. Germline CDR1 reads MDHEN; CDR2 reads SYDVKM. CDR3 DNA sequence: TGTGCCAGCAGTTTTGTTAGTCGTAGCTCCTACGAGCAGTACTTC. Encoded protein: CASSFVSRSSYEQYF.

CDR3 amino acids: CASGRTGALGETQYF. CDR3 DNA: TGTGCCAGCGGCCGGACAGGGGCCCTCGGGGAGACCCAGTACTTC. J is TRBJ2-5 and V is TRBV7-9; 9 nucleotides line up with TRBD1. Per the germline V gene, CDR1 is SEHNR and CDR2 is FQNEAQ (reference sequence). The ends lost 8 bases at V and 5 bases at J; junction bases unmatched: 12. The CDR3 loop spans 15 amino acids.

The DNA for the CDR3 is TGTGCCAGCAGTGAAGGTCGGTATAGCAATCAGCCCCAGCATTTT. Protein product: CASSEGRYSNQPQHF. The chain carries TRBV2 and TRBJ1-5; D gene unclear. V was trimmed by 1 base and J by 0 bases, leaving 7 bases between them. The CDR3 runs to 15 residues. Germline values: CDR1 SNHLY, CDR2 FYNNEI. The entire variable domain, with the rest obtained from reference TRBV2 and TRBJ1-5, is as follows: EPEVTQTPSHQVTQMGQEVILRCVPISNHLYFYWYRQILGQKVEFLVSFYNNEISEKSEIFDDQFSVERPDGSNFTLKIRSTKLEDSAMYFCASSEGRYSNQPQHFGDGTRLSIL.

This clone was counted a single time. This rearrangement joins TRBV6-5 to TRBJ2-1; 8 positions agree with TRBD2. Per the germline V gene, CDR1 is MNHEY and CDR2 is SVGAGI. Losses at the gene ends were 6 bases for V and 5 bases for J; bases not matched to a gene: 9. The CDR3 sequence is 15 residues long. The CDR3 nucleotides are TGTGCCAGCAGCGGGGGGACTAGTATCGACAATGAGCAGTTCTTC. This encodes CASSGGTSIDNEQFF.

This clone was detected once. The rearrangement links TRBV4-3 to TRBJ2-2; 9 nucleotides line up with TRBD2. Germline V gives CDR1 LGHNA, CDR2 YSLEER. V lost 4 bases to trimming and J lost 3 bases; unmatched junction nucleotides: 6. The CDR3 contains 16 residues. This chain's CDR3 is CASSRLAGRYTGELFF. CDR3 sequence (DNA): TGCGCCAGCAGCCGCCTAGCGGGAAGGTACACCGGGGAGCTGTTTTTT.

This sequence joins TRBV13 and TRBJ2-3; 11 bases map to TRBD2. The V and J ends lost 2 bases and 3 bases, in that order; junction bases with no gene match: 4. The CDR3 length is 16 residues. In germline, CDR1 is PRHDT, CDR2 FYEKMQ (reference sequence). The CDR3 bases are TGTGCCAGCAGCTTAATGGCTAGCGGGGGGACAGATACGCAGTATTTT. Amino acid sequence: CASSLMASGGTDTQYF.

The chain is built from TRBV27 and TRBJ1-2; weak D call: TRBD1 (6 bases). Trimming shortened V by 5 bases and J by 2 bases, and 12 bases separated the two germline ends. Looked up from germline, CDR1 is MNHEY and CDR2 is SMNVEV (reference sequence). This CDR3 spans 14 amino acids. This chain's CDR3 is CASSKGGGNYGYTF. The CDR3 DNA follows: TGTGCCAGCAGTAAGGGAGGGGGGAACTATGGCTACACCTTC.

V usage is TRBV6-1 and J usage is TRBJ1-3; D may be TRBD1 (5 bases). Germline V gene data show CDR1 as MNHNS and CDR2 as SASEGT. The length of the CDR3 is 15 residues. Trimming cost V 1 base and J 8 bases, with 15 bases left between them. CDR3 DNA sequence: TGTGCCAGCAGTGAAGTTGGGCAGGGCGTGGACACCATATATTTT. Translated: CASSEVGQGVDTIYF.

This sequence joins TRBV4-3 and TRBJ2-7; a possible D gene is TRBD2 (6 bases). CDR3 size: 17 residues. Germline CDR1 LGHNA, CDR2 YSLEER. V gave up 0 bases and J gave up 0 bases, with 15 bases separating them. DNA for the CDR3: TGCGCCAGCAGCCAAGAAACCGGGAGCGAGCCCTCCTACGAGCAGTACTTC. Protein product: CASSQETGSEPSYEQYF.

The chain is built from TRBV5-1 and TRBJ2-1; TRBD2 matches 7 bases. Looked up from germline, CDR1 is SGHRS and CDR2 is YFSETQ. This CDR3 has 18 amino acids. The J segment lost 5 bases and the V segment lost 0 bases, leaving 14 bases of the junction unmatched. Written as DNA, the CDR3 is TGCGCCAGCAGCTTGGACGGAAGACGGCGGGAGAGACACAATGAGCAGTTCTTC. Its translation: CASSLDGRRRERHNEQFF.

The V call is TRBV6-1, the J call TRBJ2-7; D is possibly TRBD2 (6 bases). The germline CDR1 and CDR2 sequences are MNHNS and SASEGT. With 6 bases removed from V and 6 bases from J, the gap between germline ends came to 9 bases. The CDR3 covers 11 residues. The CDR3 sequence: CASRRRGEQYF. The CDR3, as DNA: TGTGCCAGCAGGCGGAGGGGCGAGCAGTACTTC.

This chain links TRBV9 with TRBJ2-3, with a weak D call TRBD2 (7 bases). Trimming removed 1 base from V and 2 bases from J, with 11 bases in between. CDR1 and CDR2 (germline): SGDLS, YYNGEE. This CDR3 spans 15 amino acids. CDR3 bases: TGTGCCAGCAGCGTACAAGCGGGACACACAGATACGCAGTATTTT. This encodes CASSVQAGHTDTQYF. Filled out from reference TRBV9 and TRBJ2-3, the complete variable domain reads DSGVTQTPKHLITATGQRVTLRCSPRSGDLSVYWYQQSLDQGLQFLIQYYNGEERAKGNILERFSAQQFPDLHSELNLSSLELGDSALYFCASSVQAGHTDTQYFGPGTRLTVL.

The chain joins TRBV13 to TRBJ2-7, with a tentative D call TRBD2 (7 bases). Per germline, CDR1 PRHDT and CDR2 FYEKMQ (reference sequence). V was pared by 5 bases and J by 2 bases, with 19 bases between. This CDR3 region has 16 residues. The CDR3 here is CASSPRGAGDPYEQYF. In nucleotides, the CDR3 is TGTGCCAGCAGCCCTAGGGGGGCGGGAGACCCCTACGAGCAGTACTTC.

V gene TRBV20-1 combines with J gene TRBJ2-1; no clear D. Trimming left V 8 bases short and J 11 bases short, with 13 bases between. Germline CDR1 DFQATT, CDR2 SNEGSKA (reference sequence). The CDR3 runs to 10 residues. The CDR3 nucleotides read TGCAGTCCTCATCAGGTCCAGCAGTTCTTC. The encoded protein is CSPHQVQQFF.

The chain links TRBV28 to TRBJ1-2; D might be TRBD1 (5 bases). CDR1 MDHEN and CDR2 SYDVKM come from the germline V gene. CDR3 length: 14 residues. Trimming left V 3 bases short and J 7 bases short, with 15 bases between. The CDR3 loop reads CASSLGGVALGYTF. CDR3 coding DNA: TGTGCCAGCAGTTTGGGGGGGGTCGCCCTTGGCTACACCTTC.

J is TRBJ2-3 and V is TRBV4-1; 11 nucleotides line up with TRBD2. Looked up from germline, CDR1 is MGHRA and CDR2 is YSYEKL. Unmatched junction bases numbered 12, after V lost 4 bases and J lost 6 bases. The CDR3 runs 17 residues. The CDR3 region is CASSLDRTSGSWDTQYF. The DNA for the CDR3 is TGCGCCAGCAGCCTTGATCGCACTAGCGGGAGTTGGGATACGCAGTATTTT.

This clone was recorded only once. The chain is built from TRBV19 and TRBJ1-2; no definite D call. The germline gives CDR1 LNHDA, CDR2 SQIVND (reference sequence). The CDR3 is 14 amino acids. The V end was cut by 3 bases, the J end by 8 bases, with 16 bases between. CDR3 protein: CASSIHPGMSGYTF. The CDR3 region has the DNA TGTGCCAGTAGTATCCACCCCGGGATGTCCGGCTACACCTTC.

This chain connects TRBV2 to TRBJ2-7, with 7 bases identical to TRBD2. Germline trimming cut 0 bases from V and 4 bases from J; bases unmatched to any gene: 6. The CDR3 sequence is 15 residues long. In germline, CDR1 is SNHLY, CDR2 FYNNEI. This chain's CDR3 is CASSEAGSGPYEQYF. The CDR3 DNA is TGTGCCAGCAGTGAAGCAGGTAGCGGGCCATACGAGCAGTACTTC.

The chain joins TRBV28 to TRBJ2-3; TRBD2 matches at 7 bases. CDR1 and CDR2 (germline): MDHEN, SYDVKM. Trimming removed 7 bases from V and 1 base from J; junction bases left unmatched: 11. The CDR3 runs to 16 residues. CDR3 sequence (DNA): TGTGCCAGCACCTCGAAGCGGGAATGGGGCACAGATACGCAGTATTTT. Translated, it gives CASTSKREWGTDTQYF. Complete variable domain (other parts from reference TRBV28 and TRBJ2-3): DVKVTQSSRYLVKRTGEKVFLECVQDMDHENMFWYRQDPGLGLRLIYFSYDVKMKEKGDIPEGYSVSREKKERFSLILESASTNQTSMYLCASTSKREWGTDTQYFGPGTRLTVL.

CDR3 protein: CASSFTDRPADGYTF. The CDR3 nucleotides read TGTGCCAGCAGTTTTACAGACAGGCCGGCGGATGGCTACACCTTC. The V gene is TRBV28, the J gene TRBJ1-2; maybe TRBD1 (6 bases). The length of the CDR3 is 15 residues. V was trimmed by 3 bases and J by 6 bases, leaving 17 bases between them. Germline values: CDR1 MDHEN, CDR2 SYDVKM.

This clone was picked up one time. CDR3 nucleotides: TGCGCCAGCAGCCGGGGACTAGCGGGAGGGCCGGGAGAGCAGTTCTTC. Translation: CASSRGLAGGPGEQFF. This chain connects TRBV4-3 to TRBJ2-1; TRBD2 matches at 16 bases. With V trimmed by 4 bases and J by 10 bases, 7 bases remained unmatched. CDR1 is LGHNA, CDR2 YSLEER, per germline. CDR3 size: 16 residues.

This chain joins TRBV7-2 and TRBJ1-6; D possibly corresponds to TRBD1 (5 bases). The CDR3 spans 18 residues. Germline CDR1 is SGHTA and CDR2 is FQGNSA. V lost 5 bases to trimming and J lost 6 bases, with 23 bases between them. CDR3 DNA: TGTGCCAGCAGCACGCACGGCAAGGGGCTGGGGGGTAATTCACCCCTCCACTTT. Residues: CASSTHGKGLGGNSPLHF.